This entry is about one TCR beta chain. Its antigen remains unidentified. The record originates from a study of shared clonotypes between healthy human individuals. Study details: Each donor contributed plates that comprised three CD4 naive, three CD4 memory, two CD8 naive and one CD8 memory. Regarding the study as a whole: Read depth was anticipated to influence clonotype sharing among donors. A limitation of the genetic and exposure-history diversity represented arose from few donors.

Clones were sequenced by immunoSEQ multiplex PCR, and TCRdb holds only the in-frame ones, with some missing. Counted here are approximately 530,000 clones, about 96% occurring once; the ten biggest clones make up approximately 0.06%. V lost 4 bases and J 11 bases, leaving 14 bases between the germline ends. The CDR3 has 12 amino acids. Per germline, CDR1 SEHNR and CDR2 FQNEAQ (reference sequence). Sample: naive CD4+ T cells sorted from blood. Subset of the sample: CD45RA+ positively selected. The receptor was isolated from a woman in her 30s in good health. The chain joins TRBV7-9 to TRBJ1-1; D not resolved. DNA of the CDR3: TGTGCCAGCAGCTGGAAGGGCCACGCGGCTTTCTTT. As protein: CASSWKGHAAFF.